This T cell receptor (beta chain) came from a study of T cells in Graves' hyperthyroidism and ophthalmopathy. The V and J ends lost 0 bases and 1 base respectively, with 11 bases between them. This CDR3 is 16 amino acids long. Germline CDR1 MNHNS, CDR2 SASEGT. The investigators amplified TCR beta CDR3 regions from RNA transcripts. Initially, a first-round RT-PCR of the TCR CDR3 employed the HTBI primer set. Each CDR3 protein is one row after TCRdb ran MiXCR on the multiplex PCR reads. The sample has about 420,000 distinct CDR3 sequences, 15% to 17% seen once. This clonotype was seen repeatedly, ten times or more.

The sample was blood. The receptor was derived from a woman younger than 30 with Graves' hyperthyroidism. The chain combines TRBV6-1 with TRBJ2-3; TRBD1 might be the D (6 bases). CDR3: CASSEALAGGTDTQYF. The CDR3 DNA sequence: TGTGCCAGCAGTGAAGCGCTAGCAGGGGGCACAGATACGCAGTATTTT.